The present TCR beta chain was sequenced within a study of blood T cell repertoires in COVID-19 (dated by TCRdb to about 2020). A note on the overall study: Collaborator samples came from the United States, Italy and Spain and covered acute and convalescent phases of COVID-19. The prospective study material was composed of cDNA or gDNA derived from T cells, B-cell-depleted T cells, or PBMCs. The dataset comprised deeply sampled blood TCRbeta repertoires from subjects exposed to, actively infected with, or recovered from COVID-19. A freely available public database, intended as a resource for researchers studying the immune response to SARS-CoV-2, is where the repertoires were released. The samples were drawn from the first 160 participants of the ongoing ImmuneRACE study and from 1,200 or so subjects provided by 6 global collaborators. Sample metadata almost always included a de-identified subject ID, COVID-19 status, age in years and sex. Where available, HLA class I and class II types were taken from metadata supplied by the sample provider and were not determined by assay-based typing.

The immunoSEQ Assay, a bias-controlled multiplex PCR, was used to amplify TCRbeta CDR3 regions from genomic DNA. As for the original processing: Nucleated cell counts per sample were estimated from amplification of reference gene primers within the assay. To quantify the absolute abundance of each unique TCRbeta CDR3 rearrangement, sequence reads were collapsed and filtered. For each sample, productive Simpson clonality was calculated as the square root of Simpson's diversity index over productive rearrangements. As stored in TCRdb, this immuneACCESS dataset retains in-frame rearrangements with V and J assigned. A fraction of the clones does not appear; measured against another copy, unresolved V genes explain less than half of the discrepancy, and the remainder lacks a known reason. The V and J calls and clone size are taken from that table; D and trimming were inferred from the DNA. The sample has 200,000 to 300,000 clones on record, under 85% of them singletons. Over 4.5% of the sample is in the top ten clones.

Counted from cysteine to phenylalanine, this CDR3 has 12 amino acids. Only the CDR3 part of the read is kept: 36 bases, read in frame from the first base. The V and J ends are trimmed by 5 bases and 8 bases, leaving 12 bases between them. CDR1 and CDR2 (LNHNV, YYDKDF) derive from the germline V gene (reference sequence). A note on this clone: Its target antigen remains unknown. No base-level quality is on record; no much larger clone is a single base apart.

Here is what the overall study found, with its caveats: The quantity of clinical and demographic metadata differed by source and by participant and was supplied without curation.

Whole blood was collected in K2EDTA tubes by collaborating institutions according to the institutions' own protocols. For TCRbeta analysis, collaborators shipped samples in one of three forms: frozen whole blood, isolated PBMCs, or DNA extracted from either of those sample types. Sequencing was carried out using peripheral blood. The V and J genes are TRBV15 and TRBJ1-1; no D segment can be confidently identified. This TCR came from a human donor in a cohort sampled during active COVID-19. The CDR3 amino acid sequence is: CATSDYQREAFF. The nucleotide sequence reads TGTGCCACCAGCGACTACCAGAGAGAAGCTTTCTTT.